The 24 T cell receptor delta chains presented below share a single source sample, sequenced in a study of gamma-delta T cells after stem cell transplantation. TCRdb re-called the RT-PCR reads via CATT. This sample carries some 2,800 delta-chain clones, more than 2.5% of them seen once, and the ten largest clones take around a fifth. Material: gamma-delta T cells. The receptors shown here come from a human donor. It is not recorded whose cells these are; they may come from a transplant donor.

A remark on this clone: The TCRdb protein, from a much larger clone, departs from this DNA's translation at residue 3, likely by read error; the protein shown derives from the DNA. The chain recombines TRDV2 with TRDJ1; 7 nucleotides match TRDD3. The CDR3 length is 20 residues. Per germline, CDR1 GEAIGNYY and CDR2 EKD. The CDR3 protein is CARDTVDPAGGRKGTDKLIF. In nucleotides, the CDR3 is TGTGCCCGTGACACCGTCGATCCGGCTGGGGGTCGAAAGGGGACCGATAAACTCATCTTT.

Within the sample, this clone is medium-sized. This chain links TRDV2 with TRDJ1; tentative D call: TRDD3 (6 bases). Per the germline V gene, CDR1 is GEAIGNYY and CDR2 is EKD. CDR3 length: 17 amino acids. Trimming removed 0 bases from V and 2 bases from J, with 18 bases in between. The CDR3 reads CACDTVSRGGETDKLIF. CDR3 nucleotides: TGTGCCTGTGACACCGTTTCCCGGGGGGGGGAAACCGATAAACTCATCTTT.

This clone rates as large. At the DNA level, this CDR3 is encoded by other sequences in the same sample as well. V and J are TRDV2 and TRDJ1; the D is unclear. Trimming took off 0 bases at V and 4 bases at J, with 17 bases between the two ends. Germline assignment: CDR1 GEAIGNYY and CDR2 EKD. The CDR3 length is 16 residues. The CDR3 sequence: CACDTVSHTPNDKLIF. CDR3 bases: TGTGCCTGTGACACCGTATCACACACACCAAACGATAAACTCATCTTT.

This clone was recorded a few times. The V and J genes are TRDV1 and TRDJ1; no reliable D call. CDR3 length: 16 residues. Germline loops: CDR1 TSWWSYY, CDR2 QGS. V was trimmed by 3 bases and J by 0 bases, leaving 14 bases between them. This CDR3 is CALGELGAGYTDKLIF. The CDR3 nucleotides read TGTGCTCTTGGGGAGTTAGGGGCCGGTTACACCGATAAACTCATCTTT.

In its sample, this clone is large. The CDR3 sequence is CACDPLGGLTDKLIF. The CDR3 bases are TGTGCCTGTGACCCCCTGGGGGGGCTTACCGATAAACTCATCTTT. This chain uses TRDV2 with TRDJ1, with TRDD3 matching over 7 bases. The length of the CDR3 is 15 residues. V was pared by 3 bases and J by 2 bases, with 8 bases of the junction left unmatched. Germline V lookup: CDR1 GEAIGNYY, CDR2 EKD.

This clone was seen a handful of times. One base separates it from a far larger clone, so it is likely a read error. Other DNA sequences in this specimen translate into the identical CDR3. V usage is TRDV2 and J usage is TRDJ1, with D maybe TRDD3 (6 bases). The CDR3 runs to 17 residues. The germline gives CDR1 GEAIGNYY, CDR2 EKD. CDR3 region: CACDTSLLRGTNDKLIF. DNA of the CDR3: TGCGCCTGTGACACCTCACTCTTACGGGGGACCAACGATAAACTCATCTTT.

By sample share, this clone is medium-sized (0.01 to 0.1%). Here the CDR3 DNA reads TGTGCCTGTGACCGGCTGGGGGATATGTACACCGATAAACTCATCTTT. It encodes CACDRLGDMYTDKLIF. The chain combines TRDV2 with TRDJ1, with 10 bases fitting TRDD3. The CDR3 has 16 residues. Germline assignment: CDR1 GEAIGNYY and CDR2 EKD. V lost 3 bases and J lost 0; bases outside the gene matches: 6.

Note on this clone: TCRdb shows a much larger clone's protein in place of this DNA's translation, and the two differ at residue 4, likely through a read error; the protein shown is translated from the DNA. V usage is TRDV2 and J usage is TRDJ3; TRDD3 agrees at 10 bases. This CDR3 is built from 20 residues. Germline CDR1 reads GEAIGNYY; CDR2 reads EKD. CDR3 in amino acids: CACGTLWGIPNSWDTRQMFF. In DNA, the CDR3 is TGTGCCTGTGGCACCCTTTGGGGGATACCCAATTCCTGGGACACCCGACAGATGTTTTTC.

This clone was found a few times. V is TRDV2 and J is TRDJ1, with 7 bases lining up with TRDD3. The CDR3 runs to 16 residues. Germline V gene data show CDR1 as GEAIGNYY and CDR2 as EKD. The V segment lost 0 bases and the J segment 2 bases; nucleotides outside the gene matches: 8. The CDR3 DNA is TGTGCCTGTGACACCGTTGGGGGACCTACTACCGATAAACTCATCTTT. It is translated as CACDTVGGPTTDKLIF.

Only a few counts were recorded for this clone. The genes are TRDV1 and TRDJ1, with 12 bases identical to TRDD3. The V gene end was trimmed by 1 base and the J gene end by 0 bases; junction bases not matched to a gene: 12. CDR1 TSWWSYY and CDR2 QGS come from the germline V gene. This CDR3 contains 20 residues. CDR3 protein: CALGEQWRTGGYTYTDKLIF. The CDR3, as DNA: TGTGCTCTTGGGGAACAGTGGCGTACTGGGGGATACACGTACACCGATAAACTCATCTTT.

This clone showed up just a few times. A much more abundant neighbour one base away suggests this may be a read error. V gene TRDV2 combines with J gene TRDJ3; TRDD3 agrees at 8 bases. CDR1 is GEAIGNYY and CDR2 is EKD in the germline V gene. V was pared by 1 base and J by 3 bases, with 19 bases of the junction left unmatched. The CDR3 extends over 22 amino acids. The chain's CDR3 is CACDTATGYAGPSVWDTRQMFF. The CDR3 DNA reads as TGTGCCTGTGACACGGCGACGGGATACGCCGGACCCAGCGTCTGGGACACCCGACAGATGTTTTTC.

On this clone: A much bigger clone sits one base away, suggesting this may be a read error. Other DNA sequences in the same sample also yield this CDR3. The chain joins TRDV2 to TRDJ1, with 9 bases identical to TRDD3. This CDR3 contains 14 residues. Germline assignment: CDR1 GEAIGNYY and CDR2 EKD. The CDR3 nucleotides read TGTGCCTGTCAAGAGCTGGGGGATTCCGATAAACTCATCTTC. It is translated as CACQELGDSDKLIF.

This clone was detected only a few times. The translation of this DNA and the TCRdb protein of a much larger clone differ at residues 12 and 13, probably owing to a read error; the protein shown here is translated from the DNA. V gene TRDV2 combines with J gene TRDJ1, with a tentative D call TRDD2 (9 bases). Germline V gives CDR1 GEAIGNYY, CDR2 EKD. The CDR3 runs to 19 residues. Trimming removed 3 bases at V and 0 bases at J, with 25 bases between. In DNA form, the CDR3 reads TGTGCCTGTGACTCCCTTCCTACTGAACTGGGGGCCCACACCGATAAACTCATCTTT. It codes for CACDSLPTELGAHTDKLIF.

This clone appeared a few times. This may be a read error, as it is one base from a much larger clone. The chain couples TRDV2 to TRDJ1, with 8 bases aligning to TRDD3. The V segment lost 2 bases and the J segment 0 bases; nucleotides outside the gene matches: 25. This CDR3 spans 22 amino acids. Germline assignment: CDR1 GEAIGNYY and CDR2 EKD. CDR3 protein: CACDRLSVTEGYVKEDTDKLIF. The DNA for the CDR3 is TGTGCCTGTGACAGGTTATCGGTTACTGAGGGATACGTGAAAGAGGACACCGATAAACTCATCTTT.

As concerns this clone: A read error is possible here, since a much larger clone lies one base away. Distinct nucleotide sequences in the sample also encode this CDR3. The chain carries TRDV2 and TRDJ1; 8 nucleotides agree with TRDD3. This CDR3 contains 19 residues. Germline V gene sequence: CDR1 GEAIGNYY, CDR2 EKD. CDR3 bases: TGTGCCTGTGACACCGTACTGGGGGCCGACCCCCTCAACACCGATAAACTCATTTTT. Residues: CACDTVLGADPLNTDKLIF.

By frequency in the sample, this clone is medium-sized. The V and J genes are TRDV2 and TRDJ1; 11 nucleotides match TRDD3. Germline trimming cut 3 bases from V and 2 bases from J; bases unmatched to any gene: 13. Germline V CDR1 and CDR2: GEAIGNYY, EKD. The CDR3 has 18 amino acids. CDR3 region: CACDPVGGGYGSTDKLIF. Written as DNA, the CDR3 is TGTGCCTGTGACCCCGTAGGTGGGGGATACGGAAGTACCGATAAACTCATCTTT.

A few counts support this clone. The mismatch at residue 4 between this DNA's translation and the TCRdb protein of a much larger clone likely reflects a read error; the protein shown is translated from the DNA. The genes are TRDV2 and TRDJ1; maybe TRDD3 (6 bases). Germline lookup yields CDR1 GEAIGNYY and CDR2 EKD. The CDR3 has 17 amino acids. The CDR3 here is CACGTVGRRTGFDKLIF. The DNA for the CDR3 is TGTGCCTGTGGCACCGTAGGCCGCCGTACTGGGTTCGATAAACTCATCTTT.

This clone is labeled medium-sized. This chain connects TRDV2 to TRDJ1; 8 positions match TRDD3. There are 14 residues in the CDR3. Trimming took 1 base from V and 3 from J; bases not matched to a gene: 3. Germline V gene sequence: CDR1 GEAIGNYY, CDR2 EKD. The DNA of the CDR3 is TGTGCCTGTGACACTATGGGGGATGCCGATAAACTCATCTTT. The encoded protein is CACDTMGDADKLIF.

By sample fraction, this clone is large (0.1 to 1%). The chain combines TRDV2 with TRDJ1; 9 positions match TRDD3. Trimming cost V 3 bases and J 4 bases; bases outside gene matches: 8. Germline assignment: CDR1 GEAIGNYY and CDR2 EKD. This CDR3 has 15 residues. This CDR3 reads CACDRLGDRGDKLIF. CDR3 DNA sequence: TGTGCCTGTGACCGCCTGGGGGATCGAGGCGATAAACTCATCTTT.

About this clone: This likely traces to a read error, being one base from a far larger clone. The V and J genes are TRDV2 and TRDJ1, with D perhaps matching TRDD3 (6 bases). This CDR3 comprises 15 residues. Germline loops: CDR1 GEAIGNYY, CDR2 EKD. Trimming took off 2 bases at V and 0 bases at J, with 12 bases between the two ends. The DNA of the CDR3 is TGTGCCTGTGACAAATTGGGGGCATACACCGATAAACTCATCTTT. It codes for CACDKLGAYTDKLIF.

Relative to its sample, this clone is medium-sized (0.01 to 0.1%). This chain uses TRDV2 with TRDJ1; D not resolved. Germline lookup yields CDR1 GEAIGNYY and CDR2 EKD. Trimming removed 1 base from V and 4 bases from J, with 12 bases in between. The CDR3 contains 14 residues. The CDR3 DNA reads TGTGCCTGTGACACGATGGGCGTACGCGATAAACTCATCTTT. Translating gives CACDTMGVRDKLIF.

With respect to this clone: This may arise from a read error, as a much more abundant clone is one base away. The chain links TRDV2 to TRDJ1; 13 positions match TRDD3. The CDR3 is 14 amino acids. Per germline, CDR1 GEAIGNYY and CDR2 EKD. The CDR3 sequence: CARDPLLGDTGLIF. CDR3 bases: TGTGCCCGTGACCCCTTACTGGGGGATACGGGACTCATCTTT.

As for this clone: The TCRdb record carries a much larger clone's protein, which differs from this DNA's translation at residue 11; a read error is the likely cause, and the protein listed here is the DNA translation. CDR3 protein: CACDTVGSKGSKLIF. CDR3 nucleotide sequence: TGTGCCTGTGACACCGTTGGGTCGAAAGGTAGTAAACTCATCTTT. The chain has TRDV2 and TRDJ1, with D uncertain. Trimming took off 0 bases at V and 7 bases at J, with 17 bases between the two ends. In germline, CDR1 is GEAIGNYY, CDR2 EKD. This CDR3 region has 15 residues.

About this clone: A much larger clone differs from this one at a single base, so this may be a read error. The chain links TRDV2 to TRDJ3; the D is unclear. This CDR3 comprises 18 residues. Germline assignment: CDR1 GEAIGNYY and CDR2 EKD. With 4 bases removed from V and 0 bases from J, the gap between germline ends came to 15 bases. The chain's CDR3 is CACESLGTSSWDTRQMFF. CDR3 DNA sequence: TGTGCCTGTGAAAGCCTTGGAACGTCCTCCTGGGACACCCGACAGATGTTTTTC.